Below, 29 T cell receptor beta chains from the same sample are listed, as sequenced in a study of blood T cell repertoires in COVID-19. The data were produced by immunoSEQ multiplex PCR, yet TCRdb's version contains in-frame clones alone and is incomplete. In the table there are roughly 85,000 clones, more than 80% of which are singletons. Sequenced: peripheral blood. The receptors stem from a man in his forties or fifties with active or convalescent COVID-19.

V gene TRBV2 combines with J gene TRBJ2-7; the D gene is possibly TRBD2 (6 bases). The CDR3 runs to 13 residues. Germline CDR1 and CDR2: SNHLY and FYNNEI. The germline V and J ends were trimmed by 5 bases and 3 bases, with 11 bases remaining between them. CDR3 region: CASSSGDIYEQYF. CDR3 nucleotides: TGTGCCAGCAGTTCGGGAGACATCTACGAGCAGTACTTC.

The rearrangement uses TRBV18 and TRBJ1-1, with D unclear. Trimming stripped 3 bases from V and 4 bases from J, with 9 bases between. Germline loops: CDR1 KGHSH, CDR2 LQKENI. The CDR3 length is 13 residues. The DNA for the CDR3 is TGTGCCAGCTCACCTAAAGAGGGCACTGAAGCTTTCTTT. Its translation: CASSPKEGTEAFF.

To note about this clone: The junction departs from the called germline gene at one end, perhaps through a read error. The chain employs TRBV10-1 and TRBJ2-7; TRBD1 is a possible D gene (5 bases). The CDR3 is 17 amino acids. The germline gives CDR1 WNHNN, CDR2 SYGVQD (reference sequence). For the CDR3, the DNA is TGCGCCAGCAGTGAGTCGAGACGAGGCAGGGCGAAGTTCGATTCCGACTTC. It yields the protein CASSESRRGRAKFDSDF.

The chain recombines TRBV24-1 with TRBJ1-5; maybe TRBD1 (5 bases). V was trimmed by 5 bases and J by 2 bases, leaving 12 bases between them. The CDR3 length is 15 residues. Per the germline V gene, CDR1 is KGHDR and CDR2 is SFDVKD. CDR3 sequence reads: CATSAGGYGNQPQHF. CDR3 in DNA: TGTGCCACCAGTGCCGGGGGTTATGGCAATCAGCCCCAGCATTTT.

The rearrangement uses TRBV3-1 (or the pseudogene TRBV3-2) and TRBJ2-3, with 8 bases matching TRBD2. The ends lost 0 bases at V and 6 bases at J; junction bases unmatched: 8. The CDR3 extends over 16 amino acids. Germline V gene sequence: CDR1 LGHDT, CDR2 YNNKEL (reference sequence). In nucleotides, the CDR3 is TGTGCCAGCAGCCAAGATTCGGGGGGGACGTGGGATACGCAGTATTTT. Translation gives CASSQDSGGTWDTQYF.

This chain connects TRBV30 to TRBJ2-7; tentative D call: TRBD1 (6 bases). V was clipped by 3 bases and J by 0 bases, with 15 bases between them. CDR3 length: 15 residues. Germline lookup yields CDR1 GTSNPN and CDR2 SVGIG (reference sequence). The CDR3 sequence: CAWRPTGTNSYEQYF. The CDR3 DNA follows: TGTGCCTGGAGGCCAACCGGGACAAACTCCTACGAGCAGTACTTC.

The CDR3: CASRMGQGTGVF. The CDR3 nucleotides are TGTGCCAGCAGGATGGGACAGGGTACCGGGGTCTTC. This chain links TRBV21-1 with TRBJ2-1; the table assigns TRBD1, which was not confirmed against the DNA. TRBV21-1 corresponds to a pseudogene. The CDR3 length is 12 residues.

The chain links TRBV7-2 to TRBJ2-2; 12 nucleotides line up with TRBD2. The J segment lost 0 bases and the V segment lost 1 base, leaving 3 bases of the junction unmatched. Germline V gene lookup returns CDR1 SGHTA and CDR2 FQGNSA. The CDR3 has 18 residues. The CDR3 DNA sequence: TGTGCCAGCAGCTTAGAGCCTAGCGGGGGGGCGAACACCGGGGAGCTGTTTTTT. Its translation: CASSLEPSGGANTGELFF.

This clone was counted between two and nine times. J is TRBJ1-5 and V is TRBV7-8, with D uncertain. The CDR3 contains 12 residues. CDR1 and CDR2 from the germline V gene are SGHVS and FQNEAQ. The ends were cut back, 0 bases at V and 11 bases at J, with 8 bases in the middle. The DNA for the CDR3 is TGTGCCAGCAGCTTAGCGGGAGGCTCCCAGCATTTT. This translates into CASSLAGGSQHF.

This rearrangement joins TRBV7-9 to TRBJ2-5; 9 nucleotides align to TRBD1. Trimming cost V 3 bases and J 5 bases; bases outside gene matches: 7. The CDR3 sequence is 15 residues long. From germline, CDR1 is SEHNR and CDR2 FQNEAQ (reference sequence). The CDR3 DNA reads as TGTGCCAGCAGCTTTTTCACAGGGGGCACGGAGACCCAGTACTTC. Translating gives CASSFFTGGTETQYF.

In this sample, this clone turned up a few times. The J gene is TRBJ1-2, the V gene TRBV7-8; D is perhaps TRBD1 (5 bases). Germline lookup yields CDR1 SGHVS and CDR2 FQNEAQ. The CDR3 totals 15 residues. Trimming removed 1 base from V and 8 bases from J, with 17 bases in between. The CDR3 bases are TGTGCCAGCAGCTTAGAGGCAGGGATCTACGACGGCTACACCTTC. It encodes CASSLEAGIYDGYTF.

The chain links TRBV6-5 to TRBJ2-7; the match to TRBD1 covers 10 bases. CDR3 size: 15 residues. V dropped 0 bases and J dropped 5; count of bases not matched to a gene: 4. Per germline, CDR1 MNHEY and CDR2 SVGAGI. CDR3 in amino acids: CASSYSTDRGHEQYF. As DNA, the CDR3 is TGTGCCAGCAGTTACTCGACCGACAGGGGGCACGAGCAGTACTTC.

This clone occurred a few times. The chain has TRBV30 and TRBJ1-3, with D tentatively TRBD1 (6 bases). CDR1 GTSNPN and CDR2 SVGIG come from the germline V gene (reference sequence). V was shortened by 5 bases and J by 3 bases, with 17 bases between the two germline ends. The CDR3 is made up of 15 amino acids. CDR3 DNA: TGTGCCTGGGGGGGCGATCCACCGAATGGAAACACCATATATTTT. Protein: CAWGGDPPNGNTIYF.

The chain carries TRBV9 and TRBJ2-2; D unresolved. This CDR3 spans 15 amino acids. The V gene's germline CDR1 is SGDLS and CDR2 YYNGEE. The ends were cut back, 1 base at V and 0 bases at J, with 7 bases in the middle. The CDR3 DNA sequence: TGTGCCAGCAGCGTATCCCCCGCGAACACCGGGGAGCTGTTTTTT. It yields the protein CASSVSPANTGELFF.

This chain joins TRBV19 and TRBJ1-6; D is unclear. Germline-derived CDR1 and CDR2 are LNHDA and SQIVND (reference sequence). This CDR3 region has 13 residues. Between the trimmed V and J ends, which lost 3 bases and 9 bases, there was a span of 9 bases. CDR3 DNA sequence: TGTGCCAGTAGTATCGGAGGAAGTTCACCCCTCCACTTT. This translates into CASSIGGSSPLHF. Full variable domain (remainder filled in from reference TRBV19 and TRBJ1-6): DGGITQSPKYLFRKEGQNVTLSCEQNLNHDAMYWYRQDPGQGLRLIYYSQIVNDFQKGDIAEGYSVSREKKESFPLTVTSAQKNPTAFYLCASSIGGSSPLHFGNGTRLTVT.

This clone was detected only once. V is TRBV27 and J is TRBJ2-5; 10 bases match TRBD2. J was trimmed by 5 bases and V by 6 bases; bases with no gene match: 9. The CDR3 is made up of 15 amino acids. Germline-derived CDR1 and CDR2 are MNHEY and SMNVEV (reference sequence). The CDR3 loop is CASRTLAGGHETQYF. The CDR3 DNA reads TGTGCCAGCAGAACTTTAGCGGGGGGCCATGAGACCCAGTACTTC.

The V call is TRBV7-6, the J call TRBJ2-3; 14 bases are shared with TRBD2. The CDR3 is made up of 16 amino acids. Germline trimming cut 1 base from V and 4 bases from J; bases unmatched to any gene: 1. Germline V CDR1 and CDR2: SGHVS, FNYEAQ. In nucleotides, the CDR3 is TGTGCCAGCAGCTTAGGGGGACTAGCGGGAGCAGATACGCAGTATTTT. This encodes CASSLGGLAGADTQYF.

This clone was seen a single time. J is TRBJ2-3 and V is TRBV7-6, with D maybe TRBD2 (6 bases). CDR1 is SGHVS and CDR2 is FNYEAQ in the germline V gene. The CDR3 contains 13 residues. Trimming took off 1 base at V and 7 bases at J, with 9 bases between the two ends. The CDR3 reads CASSLGGGYTQYF. DNA of the CDR3: TGTGCCAGCAGCTTAGGGGGAGGTTATACGCAGTATTTT.

J is TRBJ1-4 and V is TRBV11-2; D remains ambiguous. Germline-derived CDR1 and CDR2 are SGHAT and FQNNGV. The V end was cut by 1 base, the J end by 13 bases, with 13 bases between. The length of the CDR3 is 13 residues. Here the CDR3 DNA reads TGTGCCAGCAGCTTAGGAATTTTTAGTGGACTGTTTTTT. Protein sequence: CASSLGIFSGLFF.

The chain combines TRBV5-1 with TRBJ1-6; D is possibly TRBD1 (5 bases). CDR1 is SGHRS and CDR2 is YFSETQ in the germline V gene. V lost 3 bases and J lost 7, with 14 bases in between. This CDR3 has 15 residues. CDR3 amino acids: CASSSTPQGNSPLHF. The CDR3 DNA reads TGCGCCAGCAGCTCGACTCCTCAGGGCAATTCACCCCTCCACTTT.

This chain links TRBV6-1 with TRBJ2-7; D may be TRBD2 (5 bases). The CDR3 has 15 residues. The V end was cut by 1 base, the J end by 2 bases, with 12 bases between. Germline V gene lookup returns CDR1 MNHNS and CDR2 SASEGT. Here the CDR3 reads CASSEDEAGTYEQYF. The CDR3 coding sequence is TGTGCCAGCAGTGAAGACGAGGCGGGTACCTACGAGCAGTACTTC.

There are a few counts of this clone. The V gene is TRBV6-5, the J gene TRBJ2-7, with 8 bases that match TRBD2. The CDR3 is 14 residues long. Trimming took 6 bases from V and 4 from J; bases not matched to a gene: 8. Germline-derived CDR1 and CDR2 are MNHEY and SVGAGI. The CDR3 DNA reads as TGTGCCAGCAGACCGCGGGGGGCCCTGTACGAGCAGTACTTC. Protein sequence: CASRPRGALYEQYF.

The V and J genes are TRBV5-1 and TRBJ2-2; 12 bases line up with TRBD1. This CDR3 comprises 15 residues. The germline V gene has CDR1 SGHRS and CDR2 YFSETQ. V shed 4 bases, J shed 8 bases, and the junction held 6 bases outside the gene matches. This CDR3 reads CASSPGQGASGELFF. DNA of the CDR3: TGCGCCAGCAGCCCGGGACAGGGGGCGTCGGGGGAGCTGTTTTTT.

The rearrangement joins TRBV4-1 to TRBJ2-3; 8 nucleotides match TRBD2. CDR1 is MGHRA and CDR2 is YSYEKL in the germline V gene. V lost 6 bases, J lost 4 bases, and 9 bases stayed unmatched. The CDR3 is 15 amino acids. The CDR3 sequence is CASRSERGGADTQYF. DNA for the CDR3: TGCGCCAGCAGGTCGGAACGGGGGGGCGCAGATACGCAGTATTTT.

This chain uses TRBV19 with TRBJ1-5, with a tentative D call TRBD1 (6 bases). Germline V gene lookup returns CDR1 LNHDA and CDR2 SQIVND (reference sequence). V was trimmed by 1 base and J by 6 bases, leaving 13 bases between them. The CDR3 extends over 15 amino acids. In DNA, the CDR3 is TGTGCCAGTAGTATAGGAGGGGGGGGCCGTCAGCCCCAGCATTTT. It yields the protein CASSIGGGGRQPQHF.

This chain links TRBV5-6 with TRBJ2-2; a weak D match, TRBD2 (8 bases). CDR1 and CDR2 (germline): SGHDT, YYEEEE. The ends were cut back, 5 bases at V and 1 base at J, with 21 bases in the middle. The CDR3 contains 18 residues. The DNA for the CDR3 is TGTGCCAGCAGGAGGGGGCTAGCGGGTCTCTTGAACACCGGGGAGCTGTTTTTT. Translating it yields CASRRGLAGLLNTGELFF.

The chain recombines TRBV5-4 with TRBJ2-5; 10 bases fit TRBD2. The CDR3 totals 15 residues. Trimming removed 4 bases from V and 2 bases from J; junction bases left unmatched: 5. Germline V CDR1 and CDR2: SGHNT, YYREEE (reference sequence). CDR3 nucleotides: TGTGCCAGCAGCCCAGGACTAGCGGAACAAGAGACCCAGTACTTC. Its protein is CASSPGLAEQETQYF.

The V and J genes are TRBV11-2 and TRBJ2-3; D might be TRBD1 (6 bases). Germline lookup yields CDR1 SGHAT and CDR2 FQNNGV. The ends were cut back, 1 base at V and 6 bases at J, with 14 bases in the middle. This CDR3 has 15 amino acids. The CDR3 loop is CASSLVGARLDTQYF. DNA for the CDR3: TGTGCCAGCAGCTTAGTGGGGGCCAGATTGGATACGCAGTATTTT.

V is TRBV28 and J is TRBJ2-7, with a possible D match to TRBD1 (5 bases). CDR3 length equals 13 residues. V lost 7 bases to trimming and J lost 3 bases, with 13 bases between them. From germline, CDR1 is MDHEN and CDR2 SYDVKM. In DNA, the CDR3 is TGTGCCAGCACGCCCGGACACATCTACGAGCAGTACTTC. It is translated as CASTPGHIYEQYF.